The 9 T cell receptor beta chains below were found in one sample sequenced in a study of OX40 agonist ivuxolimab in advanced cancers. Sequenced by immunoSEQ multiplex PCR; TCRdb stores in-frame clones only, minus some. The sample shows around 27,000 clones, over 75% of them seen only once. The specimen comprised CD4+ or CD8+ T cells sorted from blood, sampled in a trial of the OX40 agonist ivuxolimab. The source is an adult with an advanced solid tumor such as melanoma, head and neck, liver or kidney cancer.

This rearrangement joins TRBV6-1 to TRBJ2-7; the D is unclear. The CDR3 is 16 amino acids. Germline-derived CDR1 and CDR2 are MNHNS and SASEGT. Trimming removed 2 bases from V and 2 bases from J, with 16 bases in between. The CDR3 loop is CASSEIEPPAAYEQYF. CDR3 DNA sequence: TGTGCCAGCAGTGAAATAGAGCCCCCGGCTGCCTACGAGCAGTACTTC.

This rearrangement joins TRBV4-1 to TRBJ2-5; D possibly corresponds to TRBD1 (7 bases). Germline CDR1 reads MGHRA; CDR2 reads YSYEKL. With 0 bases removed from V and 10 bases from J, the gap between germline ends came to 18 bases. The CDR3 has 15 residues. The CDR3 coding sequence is TGCGCCAGCAGCCAAGATGAGGGGGCTGGGGAGGACCAGTACTTC. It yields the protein CASSQDEGAGEDQYF.

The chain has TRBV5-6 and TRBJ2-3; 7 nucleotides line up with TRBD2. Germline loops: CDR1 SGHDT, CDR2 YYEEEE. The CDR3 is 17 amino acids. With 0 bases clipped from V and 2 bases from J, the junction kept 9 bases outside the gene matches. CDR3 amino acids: CASSLGAGFINTDTQYF. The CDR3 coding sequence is TGTGCCAGCAGCTTGGGAGCGGGATTTATAAACACAGATACGCAGTATTTT.

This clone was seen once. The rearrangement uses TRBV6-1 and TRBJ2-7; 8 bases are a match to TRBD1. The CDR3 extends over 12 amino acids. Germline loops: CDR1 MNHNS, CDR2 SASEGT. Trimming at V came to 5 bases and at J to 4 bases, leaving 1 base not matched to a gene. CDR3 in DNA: TGTGCCAGCAGTCAGGGGGCGTACGAGCAGTACTTC. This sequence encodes CASSQGAYEQYF.

CDR3 coding DNA: TGTGCCAGCAGTGAAGCGGGGTCCTTCTACAATGAGCAGTTCTTC. Encoded protein: CASSEAGSFYNEQFF. V usage is TRBV6-1 and J usage is TRBJ2-1, with D uncertain. The V gene's germline CDR1 is MNHNS and CDR2 SASEGT. The CDR3 runs to 15 residues. Trimming left V 0 bases short and J 3 bases short, with 9 bases between.

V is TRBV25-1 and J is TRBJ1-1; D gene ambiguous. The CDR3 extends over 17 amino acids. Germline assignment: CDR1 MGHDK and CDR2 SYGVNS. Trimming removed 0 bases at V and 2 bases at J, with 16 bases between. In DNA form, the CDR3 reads TGTGCCAGCAGTGAATATATTTTCCACAGTGCCAACACTGAAGCTTTCTTT. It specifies CASSEYIFHSANTEAFF.

CDR3 sequence reads: CASSLVGQATEQYF. The CDR3 region has the DNA TGTGCCAGCAGCTTGGTGGGACAGGCGACCGAGCAGTACTTC. This chain uses TRBV5-6 with TRBJ2-7; 8 nucleotides align to TRBD1. Looked up from germline, CDR1 is SGHDT and CDR2 is YYEEEE. CDR3 length: 14 residues. The V and J ends lost 0 bases and 6 bases, in that order; junction bases with no gene match: 5.

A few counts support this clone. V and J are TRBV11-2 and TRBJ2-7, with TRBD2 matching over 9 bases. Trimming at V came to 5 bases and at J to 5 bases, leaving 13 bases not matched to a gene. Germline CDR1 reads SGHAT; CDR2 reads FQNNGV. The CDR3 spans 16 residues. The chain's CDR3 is CASSLRLAGVQDEQYF. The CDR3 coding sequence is TGTGCCAGCAGCCTCCGTTTAGCGGGAGTTCAGGACGAGCAGTACTTC. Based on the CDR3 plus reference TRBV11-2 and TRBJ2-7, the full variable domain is EAGVAQSPRYKIIEKRQSVAFWCNPISGHATLYWYQQILGQGPKLLIQFQNNGVVDDSQLPKDRFSAERLKGVDSTLKIQPAKLEDSAVYLCASSLRLAGVQDEQYFGPGTRLTVT.

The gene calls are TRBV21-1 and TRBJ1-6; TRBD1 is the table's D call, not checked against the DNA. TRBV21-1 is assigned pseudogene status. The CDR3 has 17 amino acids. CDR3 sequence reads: CASSSQTETDNHSPLHF. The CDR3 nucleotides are TGTGCCAGCTCCAGCCAGACAGAGACAGACAACCATTCACCCCTCCACTTT.